This T cell receptor (beta chain) was recorded in a study of cytomegalovirus exposure and HLA in healthy donors. The CDR3 is made up of 12 amino acids. Per germline, CDR1 SQVTM and CDR2 ANQGSEA. V was pared by 7 bases and J by 4 bases, with 6 bases of the junction left unmatched. The PCR made use of 60 Vbeta and 13 Jbeta primers. The method was immunoSEQ multiplex PCR; TCRdb's version includes in-frame clones alone and lacks a portion of them. This sample has 110,000 or so clones, with over 65% found just once. Study results and limitations: Per a prior analysis, the majority of TCR beta V segments were productive roughly 87% or roughly 30% of the time. Upon later analysis, HLA-associated TCR beta chains proved more clonally expanded than other, equally common chains.

With respect to this clone: Its antigen is undetermined.

The rearrangement joins TRBV29-1 to TRBJ1-2, with 7 bases that match TRBD1. Sequencing was carried out using PBMCs. The sequence came from a man aged 40-55 years in good health and CMV-seropositive. CDR3 amino acids: CSATGTVYGYTF. Here the CDR3 DNA reads TGCAGCGCGACAGGGACAGTCTATGGCTACACCTTC.